One and the same sample provided the 2 T cell receptor beta chains below, sequenced in a study of T cells in Graves' hyperthyroidism and ophthalmopathy. The source material, RNA transcripts, was used to amplify TCR beta CDR3 regions. A first-round RT-PCR of the TCR CDR3 used the HTBI primer set. Each CDR3 protein gets one entry after TCRdb re-called the multiplex PCR reads with MiXCR. The sample has around 270,000 distinct CDR3 sequences; less than 20% are singletons. The sequenced material came from blood. These receptors were collected from a man between 45 and 60 years old with Graves' ophthalmopathy.

This chain connects TRBV27 to TRBJ2-7, with D perhaps given as TRBD1 or TRBD2 (6 bases each). The CDR3 is 13 residues long. The germline gives CDR1 MNHEY, CDR2 SMNVEV (reference sequence). V gave up 7 bases and J gave up 2 bases, with 12 bases separating them. The CDR3 region is CASKLRGAYEQYF. CDR3 bases: TGTGCCAGCAAACTTAGGGGGGCCTACGAGCAGTACTTC.

The chain couples TRBV5-1 to TRBJ2-3; 8 bases are a match to TRBD1. The junction had 8 bases not matched to a gene; V was cut back by 4 bases and J by 4 bases. CDR3 length: 15 residues. Germline V gene sequence: CDR1 SGHRS, CDR2 YFSETQ. This CDR3 reads CASSPDRVGPDTQYF. The CDR3 DNA sequence: TGCGCCAGCAGCCCGGACAGGGTAGGGCCAGATACGCAGTATTTT. The whole variable domain, filled in from reference TRBV5-1 and TRBJ2-3, reads KAGVTQTPRYLIKTRGQQVTLSCSPISGHRSVSWYQQTPGQGLQFLFEYFSETQRNKGNFPGRFSGRQFSNSRSEMNVSTLELGDSALYLCASSPDRVGPDTQYFGPGTRLTVL.